This is a list of T cell receptor beta chains from one sample in a study of T cells in Graves' hyperthyroidism and ophthalmopathy. TCRdb recomputed calls from the multiplex PCR reads with MiXCR, one row per CDR3 protein. Of 370,000 or so distinct CDR3 sequences in the sample, 13% were seen once. Material: blood. All receptors derive from a young man with Graves' hyperthyroidism that later progressed to Graves' ophthalmopathy. The CDR3 runs from the conserved cysteine through the conserved F or W. The order of the fields is V gene, D gene, clone size, J gene, CDR3 DNA, CDR3 protein. A D gene is named only where the DNA matches it firmly. Size is omitted from some rows. Given values are once, few, many or a class for expanded clones.

V gene: TRBV24-1; D gene: TRBD1; clone size: NA; J gene: TRBJ2-7; CDR3 DNA: TGTGCCACCAGTGATCACCCCGGGACAGGGGGCCACGAGCAGTACTTC; CDR3 protein: CATSDHPGTGGHEQYF
V gene: TRBV20-1; D gene: TRBD1; clone size: NA; J gene: TRBJ2-7; CDR3 DNA: TGCAGTGCTCAACTGGGACAGGGGGCAGGCGAGCAGTACTTC; CDR3 protein: CSAQLGQGAGEQYF
V gene: TRBV20-1; D gene: NA; clone size: NA; J gene: TRBJ1-2; CDR3 DNA: TGCAGTGCAGAGTCGGGCCCTTACTATGGCTACACCTTC; CDR3 protein: CSAESGPYYGYTF
V gene: TRBV11-2; D gene: NA; clone size: few; J gene: TRBJ2-2; CDR3 DNA: TGTGCCAGCAGCCAGATCCGTAGGAACACCGGGGAGCTGTTTTTT; CDR3 protein: CASSQIRRNTGELFF
V gene: TRBV6-5; D gene: NA; clone size: many; J gene: TRBJ2-2; CDR3 DNA: TGTGCCAGCAGTTACCTAGGCCGCAACACCGGGGAGCTGTTTTTT; CDR3 protein: CASSYLGRNTGELFF
V gene: TRBV14; D gene: NA; clone size: many; J gene: TRBJ2-2; CDR3 DNA: TGTGCCAGCAGCCCCGTGGGGCTCGGGGAGCTGTTTTTT; CDR3 protein: CASSPVGLGELFF
V gene: TRBV27; D gene: TRBD1; clone size: few; J gene: TRBJ2-3; CDR3 DNA: TGTGCCAGCAGCGGGACAGGGGGCCGATATACGCAGTATTTT; CDR3 protein: CASSGTGGRYTQYF
V gene: TRBV6-1; D gene: NA; clone size: many; J gene: TRBJ1-2; CDR3 DNA: TGTGCCAGCAGGTCTTTGGACTATGGCTACACCTTC; CDR3 protein: CASRSLDYGYTF
V gene: TRBV28; D gene: TRBD1; clone size: many; J gene: TRBJ1-2; CDR3 DNA: TGTGCCAGCAGTCGATGGACAGGGCGAGGCTACACCTTC; CDR3 protein: CASSRWTGRGYTF
V gene: TRBV6-1; D gene: NA; clone size: NA; J gene: TRBJ1-4; CDR3 DNA: TGTGCCAGCAGGCAGGTTGGTGAAAAACTGTTTTTT; CDR3 protein: CASRQVGEKLFF
V gene: TRBV11-2; D gene: NA; clone size: NA; J gene: TRBJ2-5; CDR3 DNA: TGTGCCAGCAGCTCCACTCCTCAAAATAGGGAGACCCAGTACTTC; CDR3 protein: CASSSTPQNRETQYF
V gene: TRBV30; D gene: TRBD2; clone size: few; J gene: TRBJ2-1; CDR3 DNA: TGTGCCTGGAGTACCCCTAGCGGGGTGTACAATGAGCAGTTCTTC; CDR3 protein: CAWSTPSGVYNEQFF
V gene: TRBV7-9; D gene: NA; clone size: many; J gene: TRBJ2-7; CDR3 DNA: TGTGCCAGCAGCTTAGCGCCCTCTCAGGGTAAGAACGAGCAGTACTTC; CDR3 protein: CASSLAPSQGKNEQYF
V gene: TRBV6-4; D gene: NA; clone size: few; J gene: TRBJ2-2; CDR3 DNA: TGTGCCAGCAGTGACAGGGGAGACGCCGGGGAGCTGTTTTTT; CDR3 protein: CASSDRGDAGELFF
V gene: TRBV19; D gene: NA; clone size: few; J gene: TRBJ2-2; CDR3 DNA: TGTGCCAGTAGTATCCTTTTGACAGGCCTGACCGGGGAGCTGTTTTTT; CDR3 protein: CASSILLTGLTGELFF
V gene: TRBV6-4; D gene: NA; clone size: NA; J gene: TRBJ2-5; CDR3 DNA: TGTGCCAGCAGTATGGTTCAAGAGACCCAGTACTTC; CDR3 protein: CASSMVQETQYF
V gene: TRBV5-1; D gene: NA; clone size: many; J gene: TRBJ1-1; CDR3 DNA: TGTGCCAGCAGCTTAGCCGGCTCTGAAGCTTTCTTT; CDR3 protein: CASSLAGSEAFF
V gene: TRBV5-5; D gene: NA; clone size: many; J gene: TRBJ1-5; CDR3 DNA: TGTGCCAGCAGCCGACTTGGTAGAGGGGTTGGCAATCAGCCCCAGCATTTT; CDR3 protein: CASSRLGRGVGNQPQHF
V gene: TRBV11-3; D gene: NA; clone size: many; J gene: TRBJ2-3; CDR3 DNA: TGTGCCAGCAGCCTAGAACAGGTACTGCTAGATACGCAGTATTTT; CDR3 protein: CASSLEQVLLDTQYF
V gene: TRBV9; D gene: TRBD2; clone size: few; J gene: TRBJ2-3; CDR3 DNA: TGTGCCAGCAGCCTTGGGACTAGCGGGGGTACGCAGTATTTT; CDR3 protein: CASSLGTSGGTQYF
V gene: TRBV6-1; D gene: TRBD1; clone size: few; J gene: TRBJ1-2; CDR3 DNA: TGTGCCAGCAGTTATGGTAGAGAGGGGACAGGAGGGGGCTACACCTTC; CDR3 protein: CASSYGREGTGGGYTF
V gene: TRBV10-1; D gene: TRBD1; clone size: NA; J gene: TRBJ2-7; CDR3 DNA: TGCGCCAGCAGAGGACAGGGGGATAACTACGAGCAGTACTTC; CDR3 protein: CASRGQGDNYEQYF
V gene: TRBV12-3/TRBV12-4; D gene: NA; clone size: many; J gene: TRBJ2-1; CDR3 DNA: TGTGCCAGCAGTCCCGGTCCGGGTTTCTACAATGAGCAGTTCTTC; CDR3 protein: CASSPGPGFYNEQFF
V gene: TRBV30; D gene: TRBD2; clone size: few; J gene: TRBJ2-1; CDR3 DNA: TGTGCCTGGAAGAGGGGCGGGGGTCCAAATGAGCAGTTCTTC; CDR3 protein: CAWKRGGGPNEQFF
V gene: TRBV20-1; D gene: NA; clone size: NA; J gene: TRBJ2-7; CDR3 DNA: TGCAGTGCTAGAGGAGGCCAGGCCGGAGAGCAGGACTTC; CDR3 protein: CSARGGQAGEQDF
V gene: TRBV30; D gene: NA; clone size: many; J gene: TRBJ2-2; CDR3 DNA: TGTGCCTGGAGTAGTGGGCGCAGTGATACCGGGGAGCTGTTTTTT; CDR3 protein: CAWSSGRSDTGELFF
V gene: TRBV27; D gene: NA; clone size: many; J gene: TRBJ2-7; CDR3 DNA: TGTGCCAGCAGTTTGTCCGTTGACAAATACTACGAGCAGTACTTC; CDR3 protein: CASSLSVDKYYEQYF
V gene: TRBV30; D gene: NA; clone size: few; J gene: TRBJ1-5; CDR3 DNA: TGTGCCTGGCAAGCCGATGGGGAAGGACAGCCCCAGCATTTT; CDR3 protein: CAWQADGEGQPQHF
V gene: TRBV5-5; D gene: NA; clone size: few; J gene: TRBJ1-2; CDR3 DNA: TGTGCCAGCAGCTTGGAGCGGACCCGCAGGGGCTACACCTTC; CDR3 protein: CASSLERTRRGYTF
V gene: TRBV6-2/TRBV6-3; D gene: TRBD1; clone size: many; J gene: TRBJ1-1; CDR3 DNA: TGTGCCAGCAGTTCGACCGGGGACAGGGCCCAAGGGGGCGAAGCTTTCTTT; CDR3 protein: CASSSTGDRAQGGEAFF
V gene: TRBV3-1; D gene: NA; clone size: many; J gene: TRBJ2-5; CDR3 DNA: TGTGCCAGCAGCTCCGACCTGTCGGGTCCGGAGACCCAGTACTTC; CDR3 protein: CASSSDLSGPETQYF
V gene: TRBV19; D gene: NA; clone size: few; J gene: TRBJ2-7; CDR3 DNA: TGTGCCAGTAGTATCACCCCGGGAAAGGACTACGAGCAGTACTTC; CDR3 protein: CASSITPGKDYEQYF
V gene: TRBV27; D gene: NA; clone size: many; J gene: TRBJ2-1; CDR3 DNA: TGTGCCAGCAGTTCACTGCGACAGACCCAGTTCTTC; CDR3 protein: CASSSLRQTQFF
V gene: TRBV2; D gene: TRBD2; clone size: few; J gene: TRBJ2-1; CDR3 DNA: TGTGCCAGTTTTCGGGGTGTAGCGGGGACTAACAATGAGCAGTTCTTC; CDR3 protein: CASFRGVAGTNNEQFF
V gene: TRBV24-1; D gene: TRBD1; clone size: many; J gene: TRBJ1-4; CDR3 DNA: TGTGCCACCAGTGATTCCCCCGGGACAGGGTCTGAAAAACTGTTTTTT; CDR3 protein: CATSDSPGTGSEKLFF
V gene: TRBV6-5; D gene: NA; clone size: NA; J gene: TRBJ2-5; CDR3 DNA: TGTGCCAGCAGTTACGAAGGGGGGAGAGAGACCCAGTACTTC; CDR3 protein: CASSYEGGRETQYF
V gene: TRBV11-2; D gene: TRBD1; clone size: NA; J gene: TRBJ1-1; CDR3 DNA: TGTGCCAGCAGCTCCGGACAGGCGCTGGATGAAGCTTTCTTT; CDR3 protein: CASSSGQALDEAFF
V gene: TRBV3-1; D gene: TRBD1; clone size: many; J gene: TRBJ1-1; CDR3 DNA: TGTGCCAGCAGCCAAGTCAGGGGGGACACTGAAGCTTTCTTT; CDR3 protein: CASSQVRGDTEAFF
V gene: TRBV4-1; D gene: NA; clone size: NA; J gene: TRBJ1-3; CDR3 DNA: TGCGCCAGCAGCCAAGGTGAGAGATACTCTGGAAACACCATATATTTT; CDR3 protein: CASSQGERYSGNTIYF
V gene: TRBV28; D gene: NA; clone size: few; J gene: TRBJ1-4; CDR3 DNA: TGTGCCAGCAGTCCCCGGGGACGGAGAACTAATGAAAAACTGTTTTTT; CDR3 protein: CASSPRGRRTNEKLFF
V gene: TRBV20-1; D gene: TRBD2; clone size: many; J gene: TRBJ2-1; CDR3 DNA: TGCAGTGCTGCCGGGACTAGCGGGGGGGCAAATGAGCAGTTCTTC; CDR3 protein: CSAAGTSGGANEQFF
V gene: TRBV3-1; D gene: TRBD1; clone size: NA; J gene: TRBJ1-4; CDR3 DNA: TGTGCCAGCAGCCCCACAGGGGGTGGGGAAAAACTGTTTTTT; CDR3 protein: CASSPTGGGEKLFF
V gene: TRBV20-1; D gene: NA; clone size: many; J gene: TRBJ1-3; CDR3 DNA: TGCAGTGCTACGCCTGCATCCGGCTCTGGAAACACCATATATTTT; CDR3 protein: CSATPASGSGNTIYF
V gene: TRBV5-6; D gene: NA; clone size: NA; J gene: TRBJ1-2; CDR3 DNA: TGTGCCAGCAGCTTGGGGGATCCCTATGGCTACACCTTC; CDR3 protein: CASSLGDPYGYTF
V gene: TRBV9; D gene: TRBD1; clone size: few; J gene: TRBJ2-1; CDR3 DNA: TGTGCCAGCAGCCCCCCGGGACAGCGGTCCGGTGAGCAGTTCTTC; CDR3 protein: CASSPPGQRSGEQFF
V gene: TRBV7-8; D gene: NA; clone size: NA; J gene: TRBJ1-2; CDR3 DNA: TGTGCCAGCAGTCTTAGGACGGAGCTCGGCTACACCTTC; CDR3 protein: CASSLRTELGYTF